Below, 26 T cell receptor beta chains from the same sample are listed, as sequenced in a study of cytomegalovirus exposure and HLA in healthy donors. The method was immunoSEQ multiplex PCR; TCRdb's version includes in-frame clones alone and lacks a portion of them. The sample gives 300,000 to 400,000 clones, 88% of which show up once; approximately 0.95% is in the top ten. Sample: PBMCs. These receptors were obtained from a man aged 25 to 40 in good health and CMV-seronegative.

CDR3 bases: TGTGCCACAAGGGGGGACAGGTGGAGTTTGTATGGCTACACCTTC. Its protein is CATRGDRWSLYGYTF. The chain uses TRBV27 and TRBJ1-2; 8 nucleotides line up with TRBD1. This CDR3 has 15 amino acids. V trimming: 10 bases; J trimming: 5 bases; junction bases outside the gene matches: 15. The germline V gene encodes CDR1 MNHEY and CDR2 SMNVEV (reference sequence).

The chain has TRBV11-2 and TRBJ2-1; D uncertain. Trimming pared 1 base from V and 7 bases from J, leaving 11 bases between. The CDR3 length is 14 residues. CDR1 is SGHAT, CDR2 FQNNGV, per germline. CDR3 in amino acids: CASSLGGERNEQFF. The CDR3 DNA reads as TGTGCCAGCAGCTTAGGCGGAGAGAGGAATGAGCAGTTCTTC.

The chain combines TRBV4-2 with TRBJ1-1; 8 nucleotides line up with TRBD1. Trimming cost V 1 base and J 7 bases; bases outside gene matches: 8. Per the germline V gene, CDR1 is LGHNA and CDR2 is YNFKEQ. CDR3 length: 15 residues. CDR3 sequence: CASSQARQGAREAFF. The CDR3 DNA sequence: TGTGCCAGCAGCCAAGCCCGGCAGGGGGCTCGTGAAGCTTTCTTT.

The V and J genes are TRBV29-1 and TRBJ2-7; 10 bases line up with TRBD1. Looked up from germline, CDR1 is SQVTM and CDR2 is ANQGSEA. This CDR3 spans 15 amino acids. V shed 2 bases, J shed 2 bases, and the junction held 6 bases outside the gene matches. DNA for the CDR3: TGCAGCGTTGAAAGAGGGACAGGGGCCACCTACGAGCAGTACTTC. Encoded protein: CSVERGTGATYEQYF.

The J gene is TRBJ2-7, the V gene TRBV5-1, with a tentative D call TRBD2 (6 bases). Per germline, CDR1 SGHRS and CDR2 YFSETQ. The CDR3 consists of 15 residues. V was pared by 1 base and J by 0 bases, with 11 bases between. CDR3 residues: CASSLPGGTSYEQYF. CDR3 coding DNA: TGCGCCAGCAGCTTGCCTGGGGGGACCTCCTACGAGCAGTACTTC.

The chain uses TRBV4-1 and TRBJ1-4; maybe TRBD1 (5 bases). Germline V gene sequence: CDR1 MGHRA, CDR2 YSYEKL. The CDR3 runs 16 residues. Trimming stripped 1 base from V and 8 bases from J, with 17 bases between. The CDR3 DNA follows: TGCGCCAGCAGCCAAGTGGTAGGGGCGCTCAGGGAAAAACTGTTTTTT. Translation gives CASSQVVGALREKLFF.

The sample holds one count of this clone. The DNA for the CDR3 is TGTGCCATCAGGGACAGCCGAGGAGAGACCCAGTACTTC. It specifies CAIRDSRGETQYF. The rearrangement links TRBV10-3 to TRBJ2-5; possibly TRBD1 for D (6 bases). Trimming took 6 bases from V and 4 from J, leaving 12 bases between them. In germline, CDR1 is ENHRY, CDR2 SYGVKD. CDR3 size: 13 residues.

The chain carries TRBV27 and TRBJ2-6, with a possible D match to TRBD1 (6 bases). V was shortened by 6 bases and J by 0 bases, with 12 bases between the two germline ends. The CDR3 runs 16 residues. Germline CDR1 MNHEY, CDR2 SMNVEV (reference sequence). The CDR3 DNA reads as TGTGCCAGCAGACAAACAGGGACCTCTGGGGCCAACGTCCTGACTTTC. Translated, it gives CASRQTGTSGANVLTF. The full variable domain, rest sourced from reference TRBV27 and TRBJ2-6, is EAQVTQNPRYLITVTGKKLTVTCSQNMNHEYMSWYRQDPGLGLRQIYYSMNVEVTDKGDVPEGYKVSRKEKRNFPLILESPSPNQTSLYFCASRQTGTSGANVLTFGAGSRLTVL.

The sample holds a few counts of this clone. The CDR3 protein is CASSGRGKWETQYF. The CDR3 DNA reads as TGTGCCAGCAGCGGCAGGGGGAAATGGGAGACCCAGTACTTC. The rearrangement links TRBV7-9 to TRBJ2-5; TRBD1 agrees at 7 bases. The CDR3 runs 14 residues. The V gene's germline CDR1 is SEHNR and CDR2 FQNEAQ (reference sequence). Trimming at V came to 5 bases and at J to 5 bases, leaving 8 bases not matched to a gene.

The V call is TRBV14, the J call TRBJ1-4; D gene ambiguous. V shed 1 base and J shed 4 bases, with 13 bases lying between them. Germline lookup yields CDR1 SGHDN and CDR2 FVKESK. This CDR3 comprises 16 residues. The CDR3 coding sequence is TGTGCCAGCAGCCAAGTTTTATCCTACGGTAATGAAAAACTGTTTTTT. This translates into CASSQVLSYGNEKLFF. Combining the CDR3 with reference TRBV14 and TRBJ1-4 gives the whole variable domain EAGVTQFPSHSVIEKGQTVTLRCDPISGHDNLYWYRRVMGKEIKFLLHFVKESKQDESGMPNNRFLAERTGGTYSTLKVQPAELEDSGVYFCASSQVLSYGNEKLFFGSGTQLSVL.

The V and J genes are TRBV9 and TRBJ2-7; perhaps TRBD1 as D (6 bases). V lost 5 bases to trimming and J lost 4 bases, with 16 bases between them. The CDR3 covers 14 residues. Germline V CDR1 and CDR2: SGDLS, YYNGEE. The chain's CDR3 is CASSPGQGRYEQYF. The CDR3 region has the DNA TGTGCCAGCAGTCCGGGACAAGGGCGGTACGAGCAGTACTTC.

In its sample, this clone was seen once. The chain is built from TRBV5-4 and TRBJ2-5; no clear D. Germline CDR1 SGHNT, CDR2 YYREEE (reference sequence). Trimming cost V 1 base and J 2 bases, with 12 bases left between them. CDR3 length equals 15 residues. The CDR3, as DNA: TGTGCCAGCAGCTTGATCAGTTCGCCGCAAGAGACCCAGTACTTC. It encodes CASSLISSPQETQYF.

The V gene is TRBV18, the J gene TRBJ1-1; 8 bases fit TRBD1. With V trimmed by 3 bases and J by 0 bases, 3 bases remained unmatched. There are 15 residues in the CDR3. Germline loops: CDR1 KGHSH, CDR2 LQKENI. CDR3 coding DNA: TGTGCCAGCTCACCCGTGGGACAGGTGAACACTGAAGCTTTCTTT. Translating it yields CASSPVGQVNTEAFF.

The chain employs TRBV12-5 and TRBJ2-5; D is perhaps TRBD2 (6 bases). Trimming cost V 2 bases and J 3 bases, with 19 bases left between them. CDR1 and CDR2 (germline): LGHNT, FRNRAP. This CDR3 is 17 amino acids long. CDR3 DNA: TGTGCTAGTGGTTTGCTACCATTCCTACCTAGCGAAGAGACCCAGTACTTC. This gives the protein CASGLLPFLPSEETQYF.

This rearrangement joins TRBV30 to TRBJ1-5, with D possibly TRBD1 on 5 matching bases. This CDR3 region has 15 residues. Germline V gene lookup returns CDR1 GTSNPN and CDR2 SVGIG (reference sequence). V lost 2 bases to trimming and J lost 1 base, with 12 bases between them. The CDR3 nucleotides read TGTGCCTGGAGTAGGCCAGGGCCGAGCAATCAGCCCCAGCATTTT. It yields the protein CAWSRPGPSNQPQHF.

V usage is TRBV5-1 and J usage is TRBJ2-2; weak D call: TRBD2 (6 bases). This CDR3 region has 13 residues. Germline V lookup: CDR1 SGHRS, CDR2 YFSETQ. V lost 5 bases, J lost 5 bases, and 10 bases lay in between. DNA for the CDR3: TGCGCCAGCAGGCCCGGAGGGACCGGGGAGCTGTTTTTT. Protein sequence: CASRPGGTGELFF.

A few counts support this clone. The gene calls are TRBV5-1 and TRBJ2-7; 7 nucleotides agree with TRBD1. Trimming cost V 1 base and J 2 bases; bases outside gene matches: 3. Germline-derived CDR1 and CDR2 are SGHRS and YFSETQ. This CDR3 spans 14 amino acids. In DNA, the CDR3 is TGCGCCAGCAGCTTGATGACAGGGACCTACGAGCAGTACTTC. Translated: CASSLMTGTYEQYF.

The V and J genes are TRBV2 and TRBJ1-2; TRBD1 is a possible D gene (5 bases). The ends were cut back, 5 bases at V and 7 bases at J, with 11 bases in the middle. The CDR3 totals 12 residues. The germline V gene has CDR1 SNHLY and CDR2 FYNNEI. The CDR3 DNA reads as TGTGCCAGCAGTCCCCCTCAGGGTGGCTACACCTTC. As protein: CASSPPQGGYTF.

This clone appeared a single time. This chain joins TRBV5-6 and TRBJ2-5; D possibly corresponds to TRBD2 (8 bases). Germline values: CDR1 SGHDT, CDR2 YYEEEE. This CDR3 region has 15 residues. Trimming took 3 bases from V and 5 from J, leaving 17 bases between them. The CDR3 DNA follows: TGTGCCAGCAGCTCCGGGAGGGGGCTTCTGGAGACCCAGTACTTC. Its translation is CASSSGRGLLETQYF. Full variable domain (rest looked up from reference TRBV5-6 and TRBJ2-5): DAGVTQSPTHLIKTRGQQVTLRCSPKSGHDTVSWYQQALGQGPQFIFQYYEEEERQRGNFPDRFSGHQFPNYSSELNVNALLLGDSALYLCASSSGRGLLETQYFGPGTRLLVL.

This clone was seen a handful of times. This chain links TRBV2 with TRBJ2-5; D ambiguous. Trimming cost V 7 bases and J 2 bases, with 8 bases left between them. Per germline, CDR1 SNHLY and CDR2 FYNNEI. The CDR3 contains 12 residues. CDR3 DNA sequence: TGTGCCAGCACGAATAGACAAGAGACCCAGTACTTC. As protein: CASTNRQETQYF.

The chain joins TRBV6-4 to TRBJ2-1; 10 bases agree with TRBD2. Germline-derived CDR1 and CDR2 are MRHNA and SNTAGT. The V segment lost 8 bases and the J segment 9 bases; nucleotides outside the gene matches: 4. This CDR3 region has 12 residues. CDR3: CASGTSEGEQFF. The CDR3 DNA is TGTGCCAGCGGGACTAGCGAGGGTGAGCAGTTCTTC.

This clone was recorded only once. The V call is TRBV4-2, the J call TRBJ2-1; possible D gene TRBD2, 6 bases. Looked up from germline, CDR1 is LGHNA and CDR2 is YNFKEQ. This CDR3 has 17 amino acids. The germline V and J ends were trimmed by 0 bases and 6 bases, with 18 bases remaining between them. This chain's CDR3 is CASSQDVRLGGPNEQFF. Here the CDR3 DNA reads TGTGCCAGCAGCCAAGACGTTAGACTAGGCGGCCCCAATGAGCAGTTCTTC.

V gene TRBV4-3 combines with J gene TRBJ1-3; D remains ambiguous. The CDR3 contains 15 residues. Germline V gene data show CDR1 as LGHNA and CDR2 as YSLEER. The V and J ends lost 0 bases and 0 bases respectively, with 6 bases between them. The CDR3 region has the DNA TGCGCCAGCAGCCAAGATACCGGCTCTGGAAACACCATATATTTT. Translating it yields CASSQDTGSGNTIYF.

The chain couples TRBV30 to TRBJ1-1; TRBD1 might be the D (6 bases). The CDR3 is 13 residues long. V lost 2 bases to trimming and J lost 1 base, with 8 bases between them. Germline V gene data show CDR1 as GTSNPN and CDR2 as SVGIG (reference sequence). CDR3 DNA: TGTGCCTGGAGTAAACAGGGGAACACTGAAGCTTTCTTT. Translating gives CAWSKQGNTEAFF.

The CDR3 region has the DNA TGTGCCACCCGGACAGGGGACTCCTACGAGCAGTACTTC. This sequence encodes CATRTGDSYEQYF. This chain joins TRBV7-7 and TRBJ2-7; 9 bases line up with TRBD1. The CDR3 covers 13 residues. Germline-derived CDR1 and CDR2 are SSHAT and FNYEAQ (reference sequence). Losses at the gene ends were 10 bases for V and 0 bases for J; bases not matched to a gene: 4.

This sequence joins TRBV6-5 and TRBJ2-7; 7 bases match TRBD2. Unmatched junction bases numbered 10, after V lost 2 bases and J lost 3 bases. CDR3 length equals 16 residues. CDR1 is MNHEY, CDR2 SVGAGI, per germline. The DNA of the CDR3 is TGTGCCAGCAGTTACGGAGGAGGCGGGGGATTCTACGAGCAGTACTTC. Its protein is CASSYGGGGGFYEQYF.